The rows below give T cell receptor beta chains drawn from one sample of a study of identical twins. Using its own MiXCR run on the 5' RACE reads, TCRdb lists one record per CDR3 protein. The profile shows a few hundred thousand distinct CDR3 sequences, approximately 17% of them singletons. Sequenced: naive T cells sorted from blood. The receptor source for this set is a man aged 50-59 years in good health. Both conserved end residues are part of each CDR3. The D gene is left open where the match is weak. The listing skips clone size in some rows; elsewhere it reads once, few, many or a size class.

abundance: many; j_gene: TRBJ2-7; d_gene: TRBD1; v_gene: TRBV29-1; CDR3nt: TGCAGCGTTGAGACGGAAGACAGGGCAGCCTACGAGCAGTACTTC; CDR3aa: CSVETEDRAAYEQYF
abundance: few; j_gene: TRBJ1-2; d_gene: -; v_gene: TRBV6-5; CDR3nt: TGTGCCAGCAGTTATGGGAGGTCTCTTAACTATGGCTACACCTTC; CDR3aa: CASSYGRSLNYGYTF
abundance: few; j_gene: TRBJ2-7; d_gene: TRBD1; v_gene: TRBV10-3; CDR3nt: TGTGCCATCAGTGAGTCCGGACAGGCACACGAGCAGTACTTC; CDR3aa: CAISESGQAHEQYF
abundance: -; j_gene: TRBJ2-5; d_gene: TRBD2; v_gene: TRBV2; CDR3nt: TGTGCCAGCAGGATTGGGTTGGCGGGAGGAGAGACCCAGTACTTC; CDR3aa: CASRIGLAGGETQYF
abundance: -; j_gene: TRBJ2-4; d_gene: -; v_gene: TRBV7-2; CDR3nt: TGTGCCAGCAGCGCGACACTGGCCAAAAACATTCAGTACTTC; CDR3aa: CASSATLAKNIQYF
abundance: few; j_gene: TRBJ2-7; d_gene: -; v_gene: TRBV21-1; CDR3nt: TGTGCCAGCAGCAAAAGGGGGCCGGACTGCGAAAATATCTCCTACGAGCAGTACTTC; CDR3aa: CASSKRGPDCENISYEQYF
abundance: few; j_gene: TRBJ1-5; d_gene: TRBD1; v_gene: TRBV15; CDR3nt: TGTGCCACCAGCAGAGGCGGGACAGGGGGCGAGCAGCCCCAGCATTTT; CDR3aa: CATSRGGTGGEQPQHF
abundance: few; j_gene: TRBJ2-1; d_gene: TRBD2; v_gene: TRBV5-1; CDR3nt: TGCGCCAGCAGCTCCGGGACTAGCGGGAGGGGGTTTATGAATGAGCAGTTCTTC; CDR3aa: CASSSGTSGRGFMNEQFF
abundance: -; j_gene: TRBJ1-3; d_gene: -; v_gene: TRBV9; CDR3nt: TGTGCCAGCAGCGTAGTTGGGGGCACCTCCGGAAACACCATATATTTT; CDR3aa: CASSVVGGTSGNTIYF
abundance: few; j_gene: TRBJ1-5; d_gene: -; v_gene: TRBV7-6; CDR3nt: TGTGCCAGCAGCCCCTCTGCGGGTAGCAATCAGCCCCAGCATTTT; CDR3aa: CASSPSAGSNQPQHF
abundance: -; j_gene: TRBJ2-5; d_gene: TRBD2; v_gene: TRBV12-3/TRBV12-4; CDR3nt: TGTGCCAGCAGATCAAGACTAGCGGGGTGGCAAGAGACCCAGTACTTC; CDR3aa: CASRSRLAGWQETQYF
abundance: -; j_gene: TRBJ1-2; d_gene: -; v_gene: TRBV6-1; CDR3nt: TGTGCCAGCAGGACTGATGAGGGACGTGGCTACACCTTC; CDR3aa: CASRTDEGRGYTF
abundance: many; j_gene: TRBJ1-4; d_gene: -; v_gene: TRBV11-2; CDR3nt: TGTGCCAGCAGCCCCCTCATCGGGGGTTCTAGTGAAAAACTGTTTTTT; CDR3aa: CASSPLIGGSSEKLFF
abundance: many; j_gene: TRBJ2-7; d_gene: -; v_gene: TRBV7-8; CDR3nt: TGTGCCAGCAGCTTAGCAGATGTCGAGCAGTACTTC; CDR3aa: CASSLADVEQYF
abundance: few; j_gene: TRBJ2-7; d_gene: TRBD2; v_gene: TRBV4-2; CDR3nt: TGTGCCAGCAGTCACGGACTAGCGGGGGACTCCTACGAGCAGTACTTC; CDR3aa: CASSHGLAGDSYEQYF
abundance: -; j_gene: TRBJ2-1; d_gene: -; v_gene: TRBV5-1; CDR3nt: TGCGCCAGCAGCTTGGGGGATAACAATGAGCAGTTCTTC; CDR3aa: CASSLGDNNEQFF
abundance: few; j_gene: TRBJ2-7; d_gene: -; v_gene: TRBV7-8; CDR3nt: TGTGCCAGCAGCTTAGGGGGCTTGGTTTCGGGGCAGTACTTC; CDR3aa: CASSLGGLVSGQYF
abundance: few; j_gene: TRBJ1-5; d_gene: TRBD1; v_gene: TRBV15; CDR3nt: TGTGCCACCAGCAGAACAGGGGGCAGGGGCCAGCCCCAGCATTTT; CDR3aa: CATSRTGGRGQPQHF
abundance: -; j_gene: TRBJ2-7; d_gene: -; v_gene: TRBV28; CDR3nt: TGTGCCAGCAGTCCAGGCGGCTACTACGAGCAGTACTTC; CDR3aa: CASSPGGYYEQYF
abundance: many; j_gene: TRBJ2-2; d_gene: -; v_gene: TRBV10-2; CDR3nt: TGCGCCAGCAGCCGAGACTATTCCTCGAACACCGGGGAGCTGTTTTTT; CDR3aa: CASSRDYSSNTGELFF
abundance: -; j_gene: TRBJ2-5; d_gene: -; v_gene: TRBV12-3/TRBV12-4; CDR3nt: TGTGCCAGCAGTTATGGGACACTCCAAGAGACCCAGTACTTC; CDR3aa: CASSYGTLQETQYF
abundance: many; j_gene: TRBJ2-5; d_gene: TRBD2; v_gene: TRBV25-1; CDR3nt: TGTGCCAGCAGTGAGGGGGGGATGGAGACCCAGTACTTC; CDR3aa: CASSEGGMETQYF
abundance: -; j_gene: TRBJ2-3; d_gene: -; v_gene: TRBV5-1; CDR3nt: TGCGCCAGCAGCGGTTTTGGCCCGGGCAGGCCGGATACGCAGTATTTT; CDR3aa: CASSGFGPGRPDTQYF
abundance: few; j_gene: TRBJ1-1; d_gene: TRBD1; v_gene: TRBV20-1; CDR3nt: TGCAGTGCTAGCTGGACAGGGCTCGGCACTGAAGCTTTCTTT; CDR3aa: CSASWTGLGTEAFF
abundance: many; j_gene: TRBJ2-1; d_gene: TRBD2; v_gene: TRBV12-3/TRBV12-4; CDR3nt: TGTGCCAGCAACAAAGAGGGGCTAGCGGCCAATGAGCAGTTCTTC; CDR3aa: CASNKEGLAANEQFF
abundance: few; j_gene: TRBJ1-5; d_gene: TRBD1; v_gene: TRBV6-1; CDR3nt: TGTGCCAGCAGCACCGGGACAGGGAAATATCAGCCCCAGCATTTT; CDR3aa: CASSTGTGKYQPQHF
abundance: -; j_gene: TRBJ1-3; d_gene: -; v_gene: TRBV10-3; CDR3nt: TGTGCCACTACTTCAAGTTCTGGAAACACCATATATTTT; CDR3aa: CATTSSSGNTIYF
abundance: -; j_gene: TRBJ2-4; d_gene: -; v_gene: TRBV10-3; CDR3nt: TGTGCCATCCGTTCGGGTGACATTCAGTACTTC; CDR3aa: CAIRSGDIQYF
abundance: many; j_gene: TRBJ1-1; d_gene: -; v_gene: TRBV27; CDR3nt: TGTGCCAGCTGCCTCGGGAGGAACACTGAAGCTTTCTTT; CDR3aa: CASCLGRNTEAFF
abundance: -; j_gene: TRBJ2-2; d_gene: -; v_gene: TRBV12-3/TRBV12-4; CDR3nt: TGTGCCAGCAGTTTAGGCGGGCTAACCGGGGAGCTGTTTTTT; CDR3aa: CASSLGGLTGELFF
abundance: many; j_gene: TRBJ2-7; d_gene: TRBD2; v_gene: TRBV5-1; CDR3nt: TGCGCCAGCAGCTTGGTTCCGACTAGCGAGCCCTACGAGCAGTACTTC; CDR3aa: CASSLVPTSEPYEQYF
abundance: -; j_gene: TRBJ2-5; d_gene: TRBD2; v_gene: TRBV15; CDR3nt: TGTGCCACCAGCGGGACTAGCAGGAAGACCCAGTACTTC; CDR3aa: CATSGTSRKTQYF
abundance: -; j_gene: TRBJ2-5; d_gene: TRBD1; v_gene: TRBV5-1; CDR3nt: TGCGCCAGCAGCTTAGGGGGGACAGGGGATGAGACCCAGTACTTC; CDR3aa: CASSLGGTGDETQYF
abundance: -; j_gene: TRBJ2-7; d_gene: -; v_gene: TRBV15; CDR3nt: TGTGCCACCAGCAGAGAAGTCGTGGTTCTAGGGCCTAACGAGCAGTACTTC; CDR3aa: CATSREVVVLGPNEQYF
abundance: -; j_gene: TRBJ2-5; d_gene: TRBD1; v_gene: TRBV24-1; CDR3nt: TGTGCCACCAGTGATAGCCGACAGGGCCAAGAGACCCAGTACTTC; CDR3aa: CATSDSRQGQETQYF
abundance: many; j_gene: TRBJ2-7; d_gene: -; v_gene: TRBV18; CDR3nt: TGTGCCAGCTCACCCTCGGATCAGGACAGTTACTACGAGCAGTACTTC; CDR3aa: CASSPSDQDSYYEQYF
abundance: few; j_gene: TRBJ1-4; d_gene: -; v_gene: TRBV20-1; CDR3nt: TGCAGTGCTAGCCCGGTAACAACTAATGAAAAACTGTTTTTT; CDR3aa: CSASPVTTNEKLFF
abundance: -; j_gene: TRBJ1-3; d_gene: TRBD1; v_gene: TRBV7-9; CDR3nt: TGTGCCAGCAGCACGTGGACAGGGGGAAGCGGAAACACCATATATTTT; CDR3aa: CASSTWTGGSGNTIYF
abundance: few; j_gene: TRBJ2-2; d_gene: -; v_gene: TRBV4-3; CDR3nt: TGCGCCAGCAGCCTCCTGGAGGACCTCACCGGGGAGCTGTTTTTT; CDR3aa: CASSLLEDLTGELFF
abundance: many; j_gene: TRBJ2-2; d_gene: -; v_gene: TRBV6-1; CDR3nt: TGTGCCACCGGGGGGCAAGCGAACACCGGGGAGCTGTTTTTT; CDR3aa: CATGGQANTGELFF
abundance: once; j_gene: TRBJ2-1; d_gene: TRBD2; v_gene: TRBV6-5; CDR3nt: TGTGCCAGCTGTTCACCCGACCTAGCGGGGGGTCAAGTGCCGTTCTTC; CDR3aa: CASCSPDLAGGQVPFF
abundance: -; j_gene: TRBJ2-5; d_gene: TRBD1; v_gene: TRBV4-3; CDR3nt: TGCGCCAGCAGCCCAAACCGGGACAGGGGAGGAGAGACCCAGTACTTC; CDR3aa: CASSPNRDRGGETQYF
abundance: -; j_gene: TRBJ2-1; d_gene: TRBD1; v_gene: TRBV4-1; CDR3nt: TGCGCCAGCAGCCAACCGGGACAGGGGGCTCCCAATGAGCAGTTCTTC; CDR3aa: CASSQPGQGAPNEQFF
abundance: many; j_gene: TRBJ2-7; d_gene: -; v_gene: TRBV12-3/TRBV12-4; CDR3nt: TGTGCCAGCACCTTGATGGCGGATAGCTCCTACGAGCAGTACTTC; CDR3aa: CASTLMADSSYEQYF
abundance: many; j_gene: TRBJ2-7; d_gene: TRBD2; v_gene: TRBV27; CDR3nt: TGTGCCAGCCTTAGCGGGAGCGAGCAGTACTTC; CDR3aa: CASLSGSEQYF
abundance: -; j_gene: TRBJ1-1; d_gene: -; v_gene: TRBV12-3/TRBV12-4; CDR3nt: TGTGCCAGCAGTTTTGCGGAGCGGTTGAACACTGAAGCTTTCTTT; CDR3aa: CASSFAERLNTEAFF
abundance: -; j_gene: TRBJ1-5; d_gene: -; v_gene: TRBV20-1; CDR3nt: TGCAGTGCTAGAGTAATGGGAGATAGCAATCAGCCCCAGCATTTT; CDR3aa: CSARVMGDSNQPQHF
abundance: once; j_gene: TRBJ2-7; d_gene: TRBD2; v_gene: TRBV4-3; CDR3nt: TGCGCCAGCAGCCCCGGACTAGCGGGCATGTACGAGCAGTACTTC; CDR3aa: CASSPGLAGMYEQYF